This T cell receptor beta chain was identified during a study of T cell responses to AZD1222 COVID-19 vaccine (dated by TCRdb to the early 2020s). About the investigation overall: TCR sequencing covered 233 trial participants: 200 to 220 given two doses of AZD1222 and 26 given two doses of MenACWY control vaccine. Trial participants were enrolled by age into subgroups of 18-55, 56-69 and 70-plus years, and roughly 160, 29 and 62 TCR-sequenced participants, respectively, were included in these subgroups.

The CDR3 regions of human TCRbeta chains were analyzed by immunosequencing. As for the authors' bioinformatics: TCRs in the repertoires were compared against a reference library of SARS-CoV-2-specific TCRs that had been generated with the MIRA antigen-specificity platform. Breadth meant the fraction of unique TCRs that were SARS-CoV-2-associated, whereas depth meant the fraction of total T cells that were SARS-CoV-2-associated. Each spike-specific TCR was assigned to its reactive spike region and to a CD4 or CD8 class using the MIRA data. Log10-transformed breadth and depth values were compared by one-way ANOVA with Sidak's multiple comparisons tests. Here the immuneACCESS table is served through TCRdb, limited to in-frame sequences with V and J called. Missing clones are a known gap in these copies; in checked studies unresolved V genes cover under half, and the rest lacks a known reason. Clone size and the V and J calls come from that table; the DNA yielded D and trimming. The sample profile shows roughly 70,000 clones; 70% to 90% of them were found once. Under 1.5% of the sample lies in the top ten.

About this clone: Which antigen it targets is not known. It has no much larger one-base neighbor in the sample; base qualities were not kept.

Overall study outcomes, separate from this receptor: The 56-69-year group was small, and its depth increase did not reach significance, likely because of low power. Spike-specific TCR breadth and depth rose significantly after two AZD1222 doses compared with day 0 and with MenACWY recipients. Reportedly, close to half of the unique spike-specific TCRs recognized epitopes lying outside the regions that are mutated in the B.1.351 and B.1.1.7 variants. No day 14 peak-response samples were available, so repertoires were characterized only after the peak T cell response. Conclusions about previously exposed vaccinees are limited, since just 5 or 6 AZD1222 recipients were seropositive for SARS-CoV-2 at baseline. Most participants were white British and females outnumbered males, and the authors suggested that clonal diversity may have been underestimated. The whole spike protein was spanned by vaccine-associated CD4 TCRs, and dominant responses were seen in regions 160-218 and 743-854.

This sample's time point label indicates: about 28 days (+/-7) after the second vaccine dose. AZD1222 recipients with second doses at about 4 weeks or about 12 weeks were pooled, because spike-specific TCR depth and breadth did not differ between schedules. Vaccinee samples were obtained from the UK trials COV001 and COV002, which included a single-blind randomized controlled phase 2/3 trial of AZD1222 (ChAdOx1 nCoV-19) in healthy adults. For TCRbeta chain sequencing, PBMC samples from trial participants were taken at day 0 and at day 28 after the second dose. The CDR3 runs 13 residues from the cysteine to the phenylalanine. CDR3 DNA is the only sequence kept; it has 39 bases, read in frame from the first base. The germline ends are 7 bases apart after V is trimmed by 2 bases and J by 2 bases. The germline V gene (reference sequence) gives CDR1 as PRHDT and CDR2 as FYEKMQ.

Recombination joined TRBV13 with TRBJ2-7; TRBD2 is possibly the D segment (6 matching bases). The sequence derives from an adult who received the AZD1222 COVID-19 vaccine. The sequencing used peripheral blood, collected 28 days after the second AZD1222 dose. The CDR3 region has the sequence CASSLRLAYEQYF. DNA sequence: TGTGCCAGCAGCTTAAGACTAGCCTACGAGCAGTACTTC.